This TCR beta chain was retrieved from a study of spatial heterogeneity in lung cancer. About the study: Sequences of the beta chain were consistently detected in greater numbers than alpha-chain sequences.

Regarding time point: sample taken at primary tumor resection. Unsorted whole RNA from tumor, nontumor lung or frozen PBMC underwent sequencing. In its sample, this clonotype was seen many times. The CDR3 contains 14 residues. Between the trimmed V and J ends, which lost 4 bases and 4 bases, there was a span of 14 bases. Germline-derived CDR1 and CDR2 are SGHRS and YFSETQ. TCRdb independently ran MiXCR on the 5' RACE reads; one entry per CDR3 protein. In the table there are under 100,000 distinct CDR3 sequences, roughly 10% of which are singletons. The chain has TRBV5-1 and TRBJ1-2, with D possibly TRBD1 on 5 matching bases. The sequence was obtained from a male donor with early-stage non-small cell lung cancer. The sequenced sample was PBMCs, obtained at surgery. The CDR3 DNA sequence: TGCGCCAGCAGCATCCGGGACGGCACCTATGGCTACACCTTC. Translation: CASSIRDGTYGYTF.